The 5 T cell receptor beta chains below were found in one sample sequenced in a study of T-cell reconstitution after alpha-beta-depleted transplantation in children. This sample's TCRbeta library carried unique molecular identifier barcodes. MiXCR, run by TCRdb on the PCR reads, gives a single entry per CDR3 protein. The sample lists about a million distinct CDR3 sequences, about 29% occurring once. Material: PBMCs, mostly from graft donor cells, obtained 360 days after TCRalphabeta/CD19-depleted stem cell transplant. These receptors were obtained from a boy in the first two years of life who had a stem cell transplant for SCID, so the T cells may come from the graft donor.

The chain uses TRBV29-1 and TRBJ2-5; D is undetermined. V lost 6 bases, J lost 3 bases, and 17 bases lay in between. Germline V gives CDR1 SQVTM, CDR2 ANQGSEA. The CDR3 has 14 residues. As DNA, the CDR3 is TGCAGCGTCGAAAACCTCTATGGGAAAGAGACCCAGTACTTC. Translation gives CSVENLYGKETQYF.

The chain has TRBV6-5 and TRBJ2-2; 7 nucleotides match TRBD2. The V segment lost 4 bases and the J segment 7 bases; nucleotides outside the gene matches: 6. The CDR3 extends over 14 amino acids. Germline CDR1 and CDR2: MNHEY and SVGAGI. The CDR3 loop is CASSLRLAGGELFF. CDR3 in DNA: TGTGCCAGCAGTTTACGACTAGCTGGCGGGGAGCTGTTTTTT.

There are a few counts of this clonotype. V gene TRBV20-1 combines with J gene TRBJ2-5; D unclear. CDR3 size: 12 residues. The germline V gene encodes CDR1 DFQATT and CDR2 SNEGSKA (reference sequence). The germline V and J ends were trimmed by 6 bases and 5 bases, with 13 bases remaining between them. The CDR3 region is CSAELGRETQYF. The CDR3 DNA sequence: TGCAGTGCAGAACTCGGTAGGGAGACCCAGTACTTC.

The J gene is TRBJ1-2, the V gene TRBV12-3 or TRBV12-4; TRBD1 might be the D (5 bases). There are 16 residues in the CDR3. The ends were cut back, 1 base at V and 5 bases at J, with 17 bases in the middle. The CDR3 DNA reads TGTGCCAGCAGTTTAGAGTTTCCGGGGCCGCCTTATGGCTACACCTTC. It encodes CASSLEFPGPPYGYTF.

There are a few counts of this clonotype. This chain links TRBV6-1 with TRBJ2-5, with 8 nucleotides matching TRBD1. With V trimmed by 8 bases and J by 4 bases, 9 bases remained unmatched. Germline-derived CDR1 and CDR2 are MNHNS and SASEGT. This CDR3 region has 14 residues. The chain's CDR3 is CASPKPDRGETQYF. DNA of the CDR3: TGTGCCAGCCCTAAACCCGACAGGGGAGAGACCCAGTACTTC.